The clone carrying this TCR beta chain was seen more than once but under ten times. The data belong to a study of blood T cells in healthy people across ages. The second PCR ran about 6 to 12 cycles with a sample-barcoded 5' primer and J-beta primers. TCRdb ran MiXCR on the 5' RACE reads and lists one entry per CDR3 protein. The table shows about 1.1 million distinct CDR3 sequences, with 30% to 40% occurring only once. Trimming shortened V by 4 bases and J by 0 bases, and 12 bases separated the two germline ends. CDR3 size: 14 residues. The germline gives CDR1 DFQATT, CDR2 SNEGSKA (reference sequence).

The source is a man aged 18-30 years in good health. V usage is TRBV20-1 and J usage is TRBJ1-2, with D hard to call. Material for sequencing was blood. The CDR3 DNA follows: TGCAGTGCTATTAATATAGCCGCTAACTATGGCTACACCTTC. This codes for CSAINIAANYGYTF.